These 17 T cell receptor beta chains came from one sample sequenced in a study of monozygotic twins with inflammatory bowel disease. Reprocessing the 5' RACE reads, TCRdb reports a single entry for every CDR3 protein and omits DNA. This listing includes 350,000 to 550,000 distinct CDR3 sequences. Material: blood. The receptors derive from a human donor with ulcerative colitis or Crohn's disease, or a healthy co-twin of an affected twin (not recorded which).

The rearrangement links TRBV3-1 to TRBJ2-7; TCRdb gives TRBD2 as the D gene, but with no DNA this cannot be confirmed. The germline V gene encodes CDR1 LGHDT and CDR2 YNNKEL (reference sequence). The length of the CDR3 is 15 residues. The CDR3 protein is CASSPGSASVYEQYF.

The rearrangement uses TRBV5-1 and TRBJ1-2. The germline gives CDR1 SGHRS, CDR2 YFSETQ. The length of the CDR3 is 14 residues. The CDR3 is CASSLGYLDYGYTF.

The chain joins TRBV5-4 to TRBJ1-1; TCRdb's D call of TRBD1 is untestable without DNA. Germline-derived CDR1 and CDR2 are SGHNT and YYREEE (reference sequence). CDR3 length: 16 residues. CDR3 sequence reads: CASSSEPGIVNTEAFF.

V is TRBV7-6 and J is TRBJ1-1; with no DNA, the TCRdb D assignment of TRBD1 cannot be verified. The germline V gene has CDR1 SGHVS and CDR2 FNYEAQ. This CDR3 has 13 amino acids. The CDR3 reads CASSLGQLSEAFF.

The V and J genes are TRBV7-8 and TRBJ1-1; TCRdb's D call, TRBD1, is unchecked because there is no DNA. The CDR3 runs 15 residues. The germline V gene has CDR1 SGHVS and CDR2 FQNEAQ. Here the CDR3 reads CASSPNPGPSTEAFF.

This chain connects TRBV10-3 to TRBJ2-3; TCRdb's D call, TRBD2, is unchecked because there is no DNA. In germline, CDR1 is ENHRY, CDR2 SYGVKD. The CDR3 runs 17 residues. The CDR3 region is CAISDPGLAGRTDTQYF.

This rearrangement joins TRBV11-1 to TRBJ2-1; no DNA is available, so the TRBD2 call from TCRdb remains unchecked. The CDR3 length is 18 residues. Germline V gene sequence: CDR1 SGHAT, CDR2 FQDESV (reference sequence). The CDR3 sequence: CASSFLTMAGHSSDEQFF.

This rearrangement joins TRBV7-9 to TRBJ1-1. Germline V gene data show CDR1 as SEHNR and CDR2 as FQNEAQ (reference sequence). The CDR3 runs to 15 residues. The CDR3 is CASSLSGMMNTEAFF.

CDR3: CASSHRTGGAYEQYF. This rearrangement joins TRBV7-6 to TRBJ2-7; absent DNA, TCRdb's TRBD1 call cannot be checked. This CDR3 comprises 15 residues. Germline CDR1 reads SGHVS; CDR2 reads FNYEAQ. Using reference TRBV7-6 and TRBJ2-7 for the parts outside the CDR3, the full variable domain is GAGVSQSPRYKVTKRGQDVALRCDPISGHVSLYWYRQALGQGPEFLTYFNYEAQQDKSGLPNDRFSAERPEGSISTLTIQRTEQRDSAMYRCASSHRTGGAYEQYFGPGTRLTVT.

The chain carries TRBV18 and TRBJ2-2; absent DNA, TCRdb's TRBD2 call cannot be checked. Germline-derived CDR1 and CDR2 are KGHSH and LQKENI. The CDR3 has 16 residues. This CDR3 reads CASSPTRGGSTGELFF. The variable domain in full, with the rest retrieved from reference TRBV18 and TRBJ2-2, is NAGVMQNPRHLVRRRGQEARLRCSPMKGHSHVYWYRQLPEEGLKFMVYLQKENIIDESGMPKERFSAEFPKEGPSILRIQQVVRGDSAAYFCASSPTRGGSTGELFFGEGSRLTVL.

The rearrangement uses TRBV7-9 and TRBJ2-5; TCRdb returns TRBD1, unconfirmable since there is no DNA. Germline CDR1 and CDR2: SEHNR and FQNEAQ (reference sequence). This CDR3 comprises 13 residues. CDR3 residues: CASSSGRSETQYF. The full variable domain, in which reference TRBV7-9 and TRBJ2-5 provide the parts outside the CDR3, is DTGVSQNPRHKITKRGQNVTFRCDPISEHNRLYWYRQTLGQGPEFLTYFQNEAQLEKSRLLSDRFSAERPKGSFSTLEIQRTEQGDSAMYLCASSSGRSETQYFGPGTRLLVL.

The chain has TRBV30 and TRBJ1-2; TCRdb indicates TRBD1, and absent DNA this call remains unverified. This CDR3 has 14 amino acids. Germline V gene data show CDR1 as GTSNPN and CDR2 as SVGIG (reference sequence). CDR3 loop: CAWSNGRQGEGYTF.

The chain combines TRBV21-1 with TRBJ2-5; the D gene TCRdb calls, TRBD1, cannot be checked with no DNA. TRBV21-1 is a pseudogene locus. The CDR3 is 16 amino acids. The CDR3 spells CASSFLRVPGEETQYF.

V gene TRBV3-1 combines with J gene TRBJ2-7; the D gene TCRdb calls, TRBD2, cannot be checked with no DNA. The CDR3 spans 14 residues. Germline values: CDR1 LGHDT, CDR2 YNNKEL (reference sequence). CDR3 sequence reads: CASGEYGGVYEQYF.

CDR3 loop: CASSPGVTGSDTQYF. This sequence joins TRBV5-6 and TRBJ2-3; checking the TCRdb D call of TRBD2 is not possible without DNA. CDR1 is SGHDT, CDR2 YYEEEE, per germline. This CDR3 has 15 amino acids.

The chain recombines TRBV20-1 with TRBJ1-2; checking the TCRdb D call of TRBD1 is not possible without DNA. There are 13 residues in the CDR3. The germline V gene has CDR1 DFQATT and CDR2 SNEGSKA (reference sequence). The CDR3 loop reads CSASTGGSYGYTF.

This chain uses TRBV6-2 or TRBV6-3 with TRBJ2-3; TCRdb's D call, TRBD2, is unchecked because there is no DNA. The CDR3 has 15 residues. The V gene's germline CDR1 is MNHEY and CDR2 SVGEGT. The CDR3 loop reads CASSPSPAGTDTQYF.